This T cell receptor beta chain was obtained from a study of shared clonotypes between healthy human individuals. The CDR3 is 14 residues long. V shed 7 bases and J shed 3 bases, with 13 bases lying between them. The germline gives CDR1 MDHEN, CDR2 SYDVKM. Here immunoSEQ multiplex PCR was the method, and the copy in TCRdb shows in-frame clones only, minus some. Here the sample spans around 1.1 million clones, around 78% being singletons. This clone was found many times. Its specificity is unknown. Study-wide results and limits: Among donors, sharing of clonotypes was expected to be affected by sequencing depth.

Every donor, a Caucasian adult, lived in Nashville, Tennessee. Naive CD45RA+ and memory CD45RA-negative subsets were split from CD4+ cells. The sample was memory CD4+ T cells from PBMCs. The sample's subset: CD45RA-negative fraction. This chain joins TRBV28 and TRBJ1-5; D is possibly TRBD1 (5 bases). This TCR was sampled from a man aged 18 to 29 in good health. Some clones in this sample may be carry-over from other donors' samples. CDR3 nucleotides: TGTGCCAGCATTAGGCAGGGTACCAATCAGCCCCAGCATTTT. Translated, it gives CASIRQGTNQPQHF.